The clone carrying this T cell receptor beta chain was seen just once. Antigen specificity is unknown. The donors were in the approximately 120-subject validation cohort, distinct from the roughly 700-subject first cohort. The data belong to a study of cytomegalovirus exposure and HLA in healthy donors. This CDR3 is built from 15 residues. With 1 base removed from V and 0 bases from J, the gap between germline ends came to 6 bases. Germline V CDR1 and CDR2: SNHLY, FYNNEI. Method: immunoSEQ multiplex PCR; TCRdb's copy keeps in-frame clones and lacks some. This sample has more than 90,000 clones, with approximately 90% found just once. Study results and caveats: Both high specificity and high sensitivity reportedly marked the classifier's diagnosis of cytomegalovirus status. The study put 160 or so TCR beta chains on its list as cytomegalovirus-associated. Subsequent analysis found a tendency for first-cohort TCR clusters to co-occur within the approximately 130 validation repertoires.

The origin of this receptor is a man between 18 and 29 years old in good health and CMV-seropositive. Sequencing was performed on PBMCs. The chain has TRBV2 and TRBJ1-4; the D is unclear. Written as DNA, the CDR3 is TGTGCCAGCAGTGAAGGTCTAACAACTAATGAAAAACTGTTTTTT. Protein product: CASSEGLTTNEKLFF.